This T cell receptor (beta chain) originates from a study of cytomegalovirus exposure and HLA in healthy donors. CDR1 is SNHLY, CDR2 FYNNEI, per germline. V dropped 4 bases and J dropped 1; count of bases not matched to a gene: 4. This CDR3 comprises 15 residues. PCR used 60 Vbeta primers and 13 Jbeta primers. Assay used: immunoSEQ multiplex PCR; TCRdb lists only in-frame clones, some missing. The data show fewer than 150,000 clones, approximately 85% seen once. The clonotype was recovered from a woman in her 30s in good health and CMV-seropositive. This rearrangement joins TRBV2 to TRBJ2-5; 9 positions match TRBD2. The sequencing sample was made of PBMCs. The CDR3 nucleotides are TGTGCCAGCAGTGGATTAGCGGGGGTCCAAGAGACCCAGTACTTC. It is translated as CASSGLAGVQETQYF.